The T cell receptor beta chain described here comes from a study of identical twins. The CDR3 totals 15 residues. The V end lost 3 bases, the J end lost 0 bases, and 12 bases lay between the germline ends. The germline V gene encodes CDR1 DFQATT and CDR2 SNEGSKA (reference sequence). About this clonotype itself: Antigen: not known.

Overall study findings and caveats: Zero-insertion analyses could be partly confounded by invariant MAIT and iNKT cells. Reduced insertions were recorded for abundant cord blood beta clonotypes, with no such pattern in memory repertoires. Modeled out-of-frame TCR alpha sharing in monozygotic twins fell below observed levels.

After template switching added a universal primer site, the resulting cDNA carried unique molecular identifiers. Via MiXCR, TCRdb re-called the 5' RACE reads, giving one row per CDR3 protein. The sample lists some 1,700,000 distinct CDR3 sequences, under 35% occurring once. This receptor was obtained from a newborn girl in good health. The sequenced sample was cord blood. This chain links TRBV20-1 with TRBJ2-1; D is undetermined. CDR3 bases: TGCAGTGCTAGCTGGCGTAGGAGCTCCTACAATGAGCAGTTCTTC. Residues: CSASWRRSSYNEQFF.